This entry lists 30 T cell receptor beta chains sequenced from one sample in a study of CXCR3-negative and CXCR3-positive naive CD8 T cells. Study-level findings and limits: CXCR3-negative naive cells had less hydrophobic TRB CDR3s than did CXCR3-positive naive cells.

These receptors' antigens are unknown. Carrying UMI labels, the TRB cDNA libraries were prepared through 5' RACE. TCRdb reprocessed the 5' RACE reads and keeps a single row for each CDR3 protein, giving no DNA. The sample features 100,000 to 150,000 distinct CDR3 sequences, with around 0.54% in its top ten. The sequenced material came from naive CXCR3+ CD8+ T cells from blood. Subset defined: CD45RO-CCR7+CD27+CD95- naive CD8+ T cells expressing CXCR3 (TNR3+). These receptors were collected from a human donor in good health. Some clones in this sample may be carry-over from other donors' samples.

V usage is TRBV12-3 or TRBV12-4 and J usage is TRBJ2-1. There are 13 residues in the CDR3. The CDR3 region is CASSPTFAAGQFF.

The chain has TRBV7-9 and TRBJ2-7; the D call from TCRdb, TRBD2, cannot be confirmed without DNA. This CDR3 has 19 amino acids. Germline V gene lookup returns CDR1 SEHNR and CDR2 FQNEAQ (reference sequence). The CDR3 spells CASSHFPPGLAGLDYEQYF.

CDR3 protein: CASEGGYSYEQYF. The gene calls are TRBV28 and TRBJ2-7; there is no DNA to check the TCRdb D call of TRBD1. The CDR3 length is 13 residues. Per germline, CDR1 MDHEN and CDR2 SYDVKM.

The rearrangement uses TRBV12-3 or TRBV12-4 and TRBJ2-3; checking the TCRdb D call of TRBD1 is not possible without DNA. This CDR3 has 15 amino acids. This CDR3 is CASRPGVTLTDTQYF.

The J gene is TRBJ2-6, the V gene TRBV7-9. Germline CDR1 SEHNR, CDR2 FQNEAQ (reference sequence). The CDR3 sequence is 14 residues long. CDR3: CASRSSSGANVLTF.

The CDR3 sequence is CASSLQENSGNTIYF. This chain joins TRBV6-5 and TRBJ1-3; TCRdb calls TRBD1, which cannot be checked without DNA. Germline assignment: CDR1 MNHEY and CDR2 SVGAGI. The CDR3 loop spans 15 amino acids.

The rearrangement links TRBV29-1 to TRBJ1-2; TCRdb selects TRBD1, and the lack of DNA leaves this call unchecked. CDR3 length: 13 amino acids. From germline, CDR1 is SQVTM and CDR2 ANQGSEA. CDR3 sequence: CSVSTIGDYGYTF.

J is TRBJ2-3 and V is TRBV12-3 or TRBV12-4. The CDR3 is 14 amino acids. The CDR3: CASSFSLWWDTQYF.

This CDR3 is CASSPPGEQYF. This chain joins TRBV28 and TRBJ2-7; TCRdb gives TRBD2 as the D gene, but with no DNA this cannot be confirmed. CDR3 length: 11 amino acids. From germline, CDR1 is MDHEN and CDR2 SYDVKM.

V is TRBV7-9 and J is TRBJ1-2; TCRdb proposes TRBD1, but this gene call is untestable without DNA. The CDR3 spans 13 residues. The germline V gene has CDR1 SEHNR and CDR2 FQNEAQ (reference sequence). The CDR3 sequence is CASSLEGAWGYTF.

The CDR3 is CASSDGQGAINEQFF. The V gene is TRBV6-1, the J gene TRBJ2-1; the TCRdb D gene call, TRBD1, has no DNA to confirm it. Germline CDR1 is MNHNS and CDR2 is SASEGT. The CDR3 runs 15 residues.

J is TRBJ2-3 and V is TRBV11-2; TCRdb's D gene call, TRBD2, goes unchecked for lack of DNA. The CDR3 loop spans 19 amino acids. Germline V gene data show CDR1 as SGHAT and CDR2 as FQNNGV. Here the CDR3 reads CASSPGLAGSQRSGDTQYF. Drawing the rest from reference TRBV11-2 and TRBJ2-3, the complete variable domain is EAGVAQSPRYKIIEKRQSVAFWCNPISGHATLYWYQQILGQGPKLLIQFQNNGVVDDSQLPKDRFSAERLKGVDSTLKIQPAKLEDSAVYLCASSPGLAGSQRSGDTQYFGPGTRLTVL.

The chain recombines TRBV20-1 with TRBJ2-1. Per germline, CDR1 DFQATT and CDR2 SNEGSKA (reference sequence). The CDR3 is made up of 14 amino acids. This CDR3 is CSARDTSGRNEQFF.

This chain links TRBV3-2 with TRBJ2-4; TCRdb picks TRBD2, but there is no DNA to check that call. TRBV3-2 has pseudogene status. The length of the CDR3 is 17 residues. CDR3 residues: CASSHSGSGEAKNIQYF.

The chain is built from TRBV29-1 and TRBJ2-7; TCRdb designates TRBD2, a call that cannot be tested without DNA. From germline, CDR1 is SQVTM and CDR2 ANQGSEA. The CDR3 covers 15 residues. CDR3 sequence: CSVVMRARASYEQYF.

J is TRBJ2-5 and V is TRBV3-1; TCRdb indicates TRBD2, and absent DNA this call remains unverified. This CDR3 is 15 amino acids long. Germline values: CDR1 LGHDT, CDR2 YNNKEL (reference sequence). The CDR3 sequence: CASSLSRDWQETQYF.

This sequence joins TRBV7-9 and TRBJ2-5; TCRdb calls TRBD1, which cannot be checked without DNA. There are 16 residues in the CDR3. Germline-derived CDR1 and CDR2 are SEHNR and FQNEAQ (reference sequence). CDR3 sequence: CASSRVGGSDQETQYF.

CDR3 amino acids: CASSQLAGGNTGELFF. The chain combines TRBV3-1 with TRBJ2-2; checking the TCRdb D call of TRBD2 is not possible without DNA. This CDR3 comprises 16 residues. The germline V gene encodes CDR1 LGHDT and CDR2 YNNKEL (reference sequence).

The chain carries TRBV29-1 and TRBJ1-1. The CDR3 contains 11 residues. Germline V gene sequence: CDR1 SQVTM, CDR2 ANQGSEA. CDR3: CSVGENTEAFF.

This chain uses TRBV10-2 with TRBJ2-7. The germline V gene encodes CDR1 WSHSY and CDR2 SAAADI. The CDR3 is 13 residues long. The chain's CDR3 is CASGVGAPYEQYF.

This sequence joins TRBV29-1 and TRBJ2-7; TCRdb names TRBD2, which stays unverified in the absence of DNA. Germline-derived CDR1 and CDR2 are SQVTM and ANQGSEA. The CDR3 consists of 13 residues. The CDR3 is CNVVLRGSYEQYF.

This chain joins TRBV5-1 and TRBJ2-1; TCRdb picks TRBD1, but there is no DNA to check that call. CDR1 and CDR2 from the germline V gene are SGHRS and YFSETQ. The CDR3 spans 13 residues. The CDR3 sequence: CASSDTGYNEQFF.

This rearrangement joins TRBV14 to TRBJ2-3; there is no DNA to check the TCRdb D call of TRBD2. This CDR3 is 16 amino acids long. Germline V gives CDR1 SGHDN, CDR2 FVKESK. CDR3 loop: CASSQARRGPTDTQYF. The full variable domain, with the rest looked up from reference TRBV14 and TRBJ2-3, is EAGVTQFPSHSVIEKGQTVTLRCDPISGHDNLYWYRRVMGKEIKFLLHFVKESKQDESGMPNNRFLAERTGGTYSTLKVQPAELEDSGVYFCASSQARRGPTDTQYFGPGTRLTVL.

This chain connects TRBV5-1 to TRBJ2-3; lacking DNA, the TRBD1 call made by TCRdb goes unchecked. The CDR3 runs 16 residues. Germline values: CDR1 SGHRS, CDR2 YFSETQ. CDR3 sequence reads: CASSLVDGGSTDTQYF.

The chain carries TRBV28 and TRBJ2-1. Germline CDR1 and CDR2: MDHEN and SYDVKM. The CDR3 is made up of 16 amino acids. The CDR3 spells CASSLSDRGSYNEQFF. The full variable domain, in which reference TRBV28 and TRBJ2-1 provide the parts outside the CDR3, is DVKVTQSSRYLVKRTGEKVFLECVQDMDHENMFWYRQDPGLGLRLIYFSYDVKMKEKGDIPEGYSVSREKKERFSLILESASTNQTSMYLCASSLSDRGSYNEQFFGPGTRLTVL.

This chain links TRBV7-3 with TRBJ1-1; TCRdb's D call, TRBD1, is unchecked because there is no DNA. CDR1 and CDR2 from the germline V gene are SGHTA and FQGTGA. The CDR3 spans 14 residues. The CDR3 loop reads CASSLTGAVTEAFF.

This chain uses TRBV5-4 with TRBJ2-1; TCRdb selects TRBD2, and the lack of DNA leaves this call unchecked. The germline V gene encodes CDR1 SGHNT and CDR2 YYREEE (reference sequence). The CDR3 length is 15 residues. The CDR3 region is CASSLRLAAYNEQFF. The whole variable domain, filled in from reference TRBV5-4 and TRBJ2-1, reads ETGVTQSPTHLIKTRGQQVTLRCSSQSGHNTVSWYQQALGQGPQFIFQYYREEENGRGNFPPRFSGLQFPNYSSELNVNALELDDSALYLCASSLRLAAYNEQFFGPGTRLTVL.

This CDR3 is CSVLGLAGENEQFF. The chain recombines TRBV29-1 with TRBJ2-1; without DNA, the TCRdb call of TRBD2 cannot be checked. CDR1 and CDR2 from the germline V gene are SQVTM and ANQGSEA. This CDR3 region has 14 residues.

This CDR3 reads CSVEGAGGPDNEQFF. The chain is built from TRBV29-1 and TRBJ2-1; lacking DNA, the TRBD2 call made by TCRdb goes unchecked. The CDR3 runs to 15 residues. Germline V lookup: CDR1 SQVTM, CDR2 ANQGSEA.

The V call is TRBV6-5, the J call TRBJ2-2. The CDR3 runs 12 residues. Germline V gene lookup returns CDR1 MNHEY and CDR2 SVGAGI. This chain's CDR3 is CASSSDAGELFF.